This TCR beta chain was retrieved from a study of OX40 agonist ivuxolimab in advanced cancers. Germline lookup yields CDR1 MNHNS and CDR2 SASEGT. This CDR3 comprises 15 residues. Of note for this clone: Germline is not matched at one junction end, which may reflect a read error.

Method: immunoSEQ multiplex PCR; TCRdb's copy keeps in-frame clones and lacks some. The sample holds roughly 64,000 clones; around 91% are singletons and the top ten take around an eighth. This TCR was sampled from an adult with an advanced solid tumor such as melanoma, head and neck, liver or kidney cancer. The sequencing here drew on CD4+ or CD8+ T cells sorted from blood, taken in a trial of the OX40 agonist ivuxolimab. The J gene is TRBJ2-7, the V gene TRBV6-1, with a tentative D call TRBD2 (7 bases). The DNA of the CDR3 is TGTGCCAGCAGGGAAGGGGGAGGGGTGTCCTACGAGCAGTACTTC. It yields the protein CASREGGGVSYEQYF.